Listed below are T cell receptor beta chains from one sample, sequenced in a study of tumour-infiltrating T cells in Burkitt lymphoma. Clones were sequenced by immunoSEQ multiplex PCR, and TCRdb holds only the in-frame ones, with some missing. The data hold about 5,600 clones, with about 15% observed a single time. The specimen was tumor tissue. The source of these receptors is a human donor with diffuse large B-cell lymphoma. The CDR3 runs from the conserved cysteine through the conserved F or W. D genes are given only for firm matches. Expanded clones are given a class, and other clones once, few, many or no size at all.

V	D	J	size	DNA	CDR3
TRBV30	.	TRBJ1-2	.	TGTGCCTGGAGTAAGGCAGTAGCTAACTATGGTTACACCTTC	CAWSKAVANYGYTF
TRBV10-3	.	TRBJ2-2	.	TGTGCCATCAGCTTACAGGGACCTAACACCGGGGAGCTGTTTTTT	CAISLQGPNTGELFF
TRBV5-1	TRBD2	TRBJ2-5	few	TGCGCCAGCAGCTTGCTCGGAATTGGGAGCGGGAGAAGTGGAGAGACCCAGTACTTC	CASSLLGIGSGRSGETQYF
TRBV7-9	TRBD2	TRBJ2-1	.	TGTGCCAGCAGCTTAGGTTCGCCCCGCGGGGGCAATGAGCAGTTCTTC	CASSLGSPRGGNEQFF
TRBV6-1	TRBD1	TRBJ2-1	few	TGTGCCAGCCAGGACAGGGCAAACAATGAGCAGTTCTTC	CASQDRANNEQFF
TRBV4-1	TRBD2	TRBJ2-1	.	TGCGCCAGCAGCCAAAGGGAACCGTGGGGAGGGCCCTCCTACAATGAGCAGTTCTTC	CASSQREPWGGPSYNEQFF
TRBV9	TRBD2	TRBJ2-2	.	TGTGCCAGCAGGGGAGGAGCGGGAGGACCCACCGGGGAGCTGTTTTTT	CASRGGAGGPTGELFF
TRBV7-6	TRBD1	TRBJ2-1	few	TGTGCCAGCAGCACCCGACAGGGGGCGAGGAATGAGCAGTTCTTC	CASSTRQGARNEQFF
TRBV30	.	TRBJ1-1	.	TGTGCCTGGCCCGAGGGGGGGCGTAATGTCCTGGTGAACACTGAAGCTTTCTTT	CAWPEGGRNVLVNTEAFF
TRBV5-1	.	TRBJ2-1	few	TGCGCCAGCAGCTTGGGCCCGGAAAATGAGCAGTTCTTC	CASSLGPENEQFF
TRBV7-2	TRBD1	TRBJ2-5	few	TGTGCCAGCAGCTTAAAAGGGGGCGAGACCCAGTACTTC	CASSLKGGETQYF
TRBV6-6	TRBD1	TRBJ2-3	.	TGTGCCAGCAGCCCGACAGGGAATAGGAATACGCAGTATTTT	CASSPTGNRNTQYF